These T cell receptor beta chains were read from a single sample in a study of cytomegalovirus exposure and HLA in healthy donors. Using immunoSEQ multiplex PCR, the repertoire was profiled, and TCRdb retains in-frame clones only, with some absent. The table lists 150,000 to 200,000 clones, 85% of them singletons. Sequencing was performed on PBMCs. These receptors came from a boy aged 2 to 9 in good health and CMV-seronegative. Both conserved end residues are part of each CDR3. A D gene is named only where the DNA matches it firmly. The size of a clone is reported for some rows only, either as once, few or many, or as a class for expanded clones.

cdr3_nt,cdr3_aa,v_call,d_call,j_call,clone_size,cdr3_length
TGTGCCAGCAGCGTCGGACAGGGGGCGTCCGGGGAGCTGTTTTTT,CASSVGQGASGELFF,TRBV9,TRBD1,TRBJ2-2,-,15
TGTGCCAGTGGGCGCCGTGCCGAGAACACTGAAGCTTTCTTT,CASGRRAENTEAFF,TRBV19,-,TRBJ1-1,once,14
TGTGCCAGCAGCTTAGAGAGGGAAGAGACCCAGTACTTC,CASSLEREETQYF,TRBV7-3,-,TRBJ2-5,-,13
TGTGCCAGTCCCGATGGGAGGACGGGACAGGTAAGTCAGGAGCCTTCTGGGGAGTACTTC,CASPDGRTGQVSQEPSGEYF,TRBV19,TRBD1,TRBJ2-7,-,20
TGTGCCAGCAGACCACCCACAGGGGCACCCTCCTATGGCTACACCTTC,CASRPPTGAPSYGYTF,TRBV27,TRBD1,TRBJ1-2,-,16
TGTGCCAGTAGTAGACTAGCGGGAATTAATGAGCAGTTCTTC,CASSRLAGINEQFF,TRBV19,TRBD2,TRBJ2-1,-,14
TGTGCCAGCAGCTTGAGGCAGGGGGCGGTCACTTTCTTT,CASSLRQGAVTFF,TRBV5-6,TRBD1,TRBJ1-1,-,13
TGCGCCAGCAGCCAAGATTTGGGACAGGAGGCAGGGCCCCAGCATTTT,CASSQDLGQEAGPQHF,TRBV4-1,TRBD1,TRBJ1-5,few,16
TGTGCCAGCAGTGAAGCGACGACAGGGGGAACTGAAGCTTTCTTT,CASSEATTGGTEAFF,TRBV6-1,TRBD1,TRBJ1-1,once,15
TGTGCCAGCAGCTTACAGTTATTAGCGGGGCGGGATAATGAAAAACTGTTTTTT,CASSLQLLAGRDNEKLFF,TRBV7-2,-,TRBJ1-4,-,18
TGTGCCAGCATAGCAGGGGCCCGAAGGAACACTGAAGCTTTCTTT,CASIAGARRNTEAFF,TRBV2,-,TRBJ1-1,-,15
TGTGCCAGCAGCTTAGTAGGAGCCGGGACTCGTTACGAGCAGTACTTC,CASSLVGAGTRYEQYF,TRBV7-6,-,TRBJ2-7,-,16
TGTGCCAGCAGCTATAGCGGGGAAGAGACCCAGTACTTC,CASSYSGEETQYF,TRBV9,TRBD2,TRBJ2-5,-,13
TGTTCCAGCAGCTTAGAACAGGGTGGCTACACCTTC,CSSSLEQGGYTF,TRBV7-9,-,TRBJ1-2,-,12
TGTGCCAGCAGTGGGGGGGGGACCCAGTACTTC,CASSGGGTQYF,TRBV27,TRBD2,TRBJ2-5,-,11
TGTGCCAGTAGCCAGAGGGTACTGGGACAGGGGGCGGTCTCCTACAATGAGCAGTTCTTC,CASSQRVLGQGAVSYNEQFF,TRBV19,TRBD1,TRBJ2-1,-,20
TGTTCCAGCAGCTTAGCAGGGGGCAATCAGCCCCAGCATTTT,CSSSLAGGNQPQHF,TRBV7-9,-,TRBJ1-5,-,14
TGTGCCAGCAGTTTTGCCCTAGCGGGAGCCTACGAGCAGTACTTC,CASSFALAGAYEQYF,TRBV28,TRBD2,TRBJ2-7,-,15
TGTGCCAGCAGTTTAGGGGTAGGAGGCACTGAAGCTTTCTTT,CASSLGVGGTEAFF,TRBV27,-,TRBJ1-1,-,14
TGTGCCAGCAGCCCGAGGGGGTACGAGCAGTACTTC,CASSPRGYEQYF,TRBV11-1,-,TRBJ2-7,-,12
TGTGCCAGCAGTCCGACCTCAGGGGTGGACACTGAAGCTTTCTTT,CASSPTSGVDTEAFF,TRBV6-6,-,TRBJ1-1,-,15
TGTGCCAGCAGAAACATTCCGGGACAGGGGTCCGGGAACACTGAAGCTTTCTTT,CASRNIPGQGSGNTEAFF,TRBV28,TRBD1,TRBJ1-1,-,18
TGTGCCAGCAGTTTATACTGGGGCTCGTGGAACACTGAAGCTTTCTTT,CASSLYWGSWNTEAFF,TRBV27,-,TRBJ1-1,once,16
TGTGCCAGCAATTGGGGCCTTCCGGGACAGATAGACTACGAGCAGTACTTC,CASNWGLPGQIDYEQYF,TRBV5-6,TRBD1,TRBJ2-7,-,17
TGTGCCAGCAGTCTTGACAGAAATCAGCCCCAGCATTTT,CASSLDRNQPQHF,TRBV6-1,-,TRBJ1-5,once,13
TGTGCCAGCAGCTTGGGAACAGGGGGCAATAGAGACACTGAAGCTTTCTTT,CASSLGTGGNRDTEAFF,TRBV7-9,TRBD1,TRBJ1-1,-,17
TGTGCCAGCAGTTCGCGACAGGGTCGGAGAGCCAACGTCCTGACTTTC,CASSSRQGRRANVLTF,TRBV6-6,TRBD1,TRBJ2-6,-,16